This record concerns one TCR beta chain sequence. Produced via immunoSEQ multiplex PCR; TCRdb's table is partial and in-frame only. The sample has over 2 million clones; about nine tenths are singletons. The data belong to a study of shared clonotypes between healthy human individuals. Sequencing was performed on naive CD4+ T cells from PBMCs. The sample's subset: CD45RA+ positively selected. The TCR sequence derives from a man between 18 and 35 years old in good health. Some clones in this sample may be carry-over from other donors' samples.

For the CDR3, the DNA is TGTGCCAGCAGTTACGCGGGGGGCCGGTCCTACGAGCAGTACTTC. Encoded protein: CASSYAGGRSYEQYF. V and J are TRBV6-5 and TRBJ2-7, with TRBD2 matching 8 bases. The V segment lost 2 bases and the J segment 1 base; nucleotides outside the gene matches: 4. The germline CDR1 and CDR2 sequences are MNHEY and SVGAGI. The CDR3 is 15 residues long.